This TCR beta chain appears in the sequencing data of a study of cytomegalovirus exposure and HLA in healthy donors. V lost 10 bases to trimming and J lost 2 bases, with 15 bases between them. CDR3 size: 13 residues. CDR1 is SGHDT, CDR2 YYEEEE, per germline. PCR involved 60 Vbeta and 13 Jbeta primers. TCRdb's table, derived via immunoSEQ multiplex PCR, lists solely in-frame clones and lacks some. The sample yields about 160,000 clones, under 75% seen once. The chain combines TRBV5-6 with TRBJ1-2, with a tentative D call TRBD1 (5 bases). The sequencing input was PBMCs. This receptor was identified in a man between 35 and 55 years old in good health and CMV-seropositive. In nucleotides, the CDR3 is TGTGCCGCGGCCCTTAGACAGAACTATGGCTACACCTTC. Residues: CAAALRQNYGYTF.